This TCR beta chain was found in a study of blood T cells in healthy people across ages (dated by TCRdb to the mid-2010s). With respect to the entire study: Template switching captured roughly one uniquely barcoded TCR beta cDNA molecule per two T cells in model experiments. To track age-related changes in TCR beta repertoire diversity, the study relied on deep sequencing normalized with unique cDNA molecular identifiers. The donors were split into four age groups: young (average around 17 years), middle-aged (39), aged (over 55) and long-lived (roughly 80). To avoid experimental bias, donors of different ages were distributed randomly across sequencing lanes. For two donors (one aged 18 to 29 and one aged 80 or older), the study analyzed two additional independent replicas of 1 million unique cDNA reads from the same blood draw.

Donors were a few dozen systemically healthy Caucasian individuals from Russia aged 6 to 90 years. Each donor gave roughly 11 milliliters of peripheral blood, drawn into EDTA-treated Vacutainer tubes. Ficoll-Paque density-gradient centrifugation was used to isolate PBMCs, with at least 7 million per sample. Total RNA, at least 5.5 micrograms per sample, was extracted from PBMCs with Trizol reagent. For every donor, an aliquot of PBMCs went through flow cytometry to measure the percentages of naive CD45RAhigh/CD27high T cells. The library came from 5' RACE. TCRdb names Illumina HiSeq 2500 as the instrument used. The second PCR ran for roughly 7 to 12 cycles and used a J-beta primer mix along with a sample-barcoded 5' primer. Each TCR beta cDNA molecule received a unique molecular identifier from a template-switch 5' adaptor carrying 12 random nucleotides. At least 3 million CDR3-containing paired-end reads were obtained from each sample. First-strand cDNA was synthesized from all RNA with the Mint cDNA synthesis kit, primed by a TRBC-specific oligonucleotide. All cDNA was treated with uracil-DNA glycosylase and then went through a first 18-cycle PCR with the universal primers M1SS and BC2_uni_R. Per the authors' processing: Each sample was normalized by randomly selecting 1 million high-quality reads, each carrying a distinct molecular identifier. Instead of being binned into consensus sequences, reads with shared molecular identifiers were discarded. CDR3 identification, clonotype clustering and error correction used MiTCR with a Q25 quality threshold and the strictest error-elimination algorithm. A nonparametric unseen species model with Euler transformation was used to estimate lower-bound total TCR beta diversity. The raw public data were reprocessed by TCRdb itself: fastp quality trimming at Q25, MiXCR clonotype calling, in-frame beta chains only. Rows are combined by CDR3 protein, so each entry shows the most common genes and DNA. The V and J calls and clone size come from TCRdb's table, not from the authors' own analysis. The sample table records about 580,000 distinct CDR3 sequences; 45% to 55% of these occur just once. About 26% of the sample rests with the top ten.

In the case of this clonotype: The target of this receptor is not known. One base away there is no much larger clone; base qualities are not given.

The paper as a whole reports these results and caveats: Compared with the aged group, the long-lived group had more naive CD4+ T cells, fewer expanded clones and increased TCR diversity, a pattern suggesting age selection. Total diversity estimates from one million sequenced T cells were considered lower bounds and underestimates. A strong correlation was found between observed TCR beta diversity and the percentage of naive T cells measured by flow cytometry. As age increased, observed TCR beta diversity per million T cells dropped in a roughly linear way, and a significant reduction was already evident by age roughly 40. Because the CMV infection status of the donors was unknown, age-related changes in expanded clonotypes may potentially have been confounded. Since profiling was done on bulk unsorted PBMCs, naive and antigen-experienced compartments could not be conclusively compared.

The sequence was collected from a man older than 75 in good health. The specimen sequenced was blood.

The CDR3 region reads CASSATRPDGYTF. In nucleotide form, the sequence is TGTGCCAGCAGTGCTACCAGGCCTGATGGCTACACCTTC. Recombination linked TRBV28 to TRBJ1-2; no D gene is confidently identified. CDR1 and CDR2, per the germline V gene, are MDHEN and SYDVKM. Trimming at the junction amounts to 5 bases on V and 6 bases on J, and the germline ends lie 13 bases apart. The CDR3 numbers 13 residues from cysteine through phenylalanine. The retained sequence is limited to the CDR3, 39 bases, with the frame set at the first base.